These T cell receptor beta chains were read from a single sample in a study of T cells in localized non-small cell lung cancer. Sequencing used immunoSEQ multiplex PCR; TCRdb keeps in-frame clones, though not all of them. The sample lists around 40,000 clones; around 86% were seen once. The source was peripheral blood, collected before any cancer treatment. The receptors here all came from a woman aged 18 to 50 with stage III lung adenocarcinoma. The CDR3 runs from the conserved cysteine through the conserved F or W. The D gene is left open where the match is weak. Rows may omit the clone size; those that give it use once, few, many or a size class.

j_call	clone_size	v_call	d_call	cdr3_aa	cdr3_nt
TRBJ1-6	few	TRBV6-5	NA	CASSYGNSPLHF	TGTGCCAGCAGTTATGGTAATTCACCCCTCCACTTT
TRBJ1-4	NA	TRBV13	NA	CASSLGRGEKLFF	TGTGCCAGCAGCCTGGGACGTGGTGAAAAACTGTTTTTT
TRBJ2-2	NA	TRBV7-3	NA	CASSYRTEGENTGELFF	TGTGCCAGCAGCTACCGGACAGAAGGAGAGAACACCGGGGAGCTGTTTTTT
TRBJ2-5	NA	TRBV13	NA	CASSLWTDSKETQYF	TGTGCCAGCAGCTTATGGACAGACAGTAAAGAGACCCAGTACTTC
TRBJ1-6	NA	TRBV7-8	NA	CASSLLRTAFLPSANSPLHF	TGTGCCAGCAGCCTACTACGGACAGCCTTTCTCCCATCCGCTAATTCACCCCTCCACTTT
TRBJ1-3	NA	TRBV7-2	NA	CASSLARGGNTIYF	TGTGCCAGCAGCTTAGCGAGGGGAGGAAACACCATATATTTT
TRBJ2-1	NA	TRBV5-6	TRBD2	CASSYGTSGGNEQFF	TGTGCCAGCAGCTATGGGACTAGCGGGGGGAATGAGCAGTTCTTC
TRBJ1-6	NA	TRBV2	NA	CASSVYPRNASPLHF	TGTGCCAGCAGTGTTTACCCAAGAAATGCTTCACCCCTCCACTTT
TRBJ2-3	NA	TRBV11-3	TRBD2	CASSLGTSGRTDTQYF	TGTGCCAGCAGCTTGGGGACTAGCGGCAGGACAGATACGCAGTATTTT
TRBJ1-4	NA	TRBV9	NA	CASSVEGLYHEKLFF	TGTGCCAGCAGCGTAGAGGGACTGTACCATGAAAAACTGTTTTTT
TRBJ1-2	NA	TRBV6-5	NA	CASSLMGEGGYGYTF	TGTGCCAGCAGCCTGATGGGCGAGGGGGGGTATGGCTACACCTTC
TRBJ1-2	NA	TRBV2	NA	CASPHGEGDSYTF	TGTGCCAGCCCTCACGGGGAGGGGGACAGCTACACCTTC
TRBJ2-7	NA	TRBV7-2	TRBD1	CASSPGTGGPYEQYF	TGTGCCAGCAGCCCCGGGACAGGGGGCCCCTACGAGCAGTACTTC
TRBJ1-3	NA	TRBV6-5	NA	CASSYNDHTIYF	TGTGCCAGCAGTTACAACGACCACACCATATATTTT
TRBJ2-2	NA	TRBV6-8	NA	CASSYSAGPNTGELFF	TGTGCCAGCAGTTACTCAGCAGGGCCGAACACCGGGGAGCTGTTTTTT
TRBJ2-7	NA	TRBV7-2	NA	CASSLPGKYEQYF	TGTGCCAGCAGCTTACCAGGGAAGTACGAGCAGTACTTC
TRBJ2-3	NA	TRBV29-1	TRBD1	CSVMTGSYGMYF	TGCAGCGTGATGACAGGGAGCTACGGCATGTATTTT
TRBJ1-1	NA	TRBV5-4	TRBD1	CASSLEGTGGPWEAFF	TGTGCCAGCAGCTTGGAAGGGACAGGGGGGCCTTGGGAAGCTTTCTTT
TRBJ2-7	NA	TRBV5-6	NA	CASSPGWGDGRGEQYF	TGTGCCAGCAGCCCTGGATGGGGGGATGGTAGGGGCGAGCAGTACTTC
TRBJ2-7	NA	TRBV7-9	NA	CASSLDPGALSEQYF	TGTGCCAGCAGTTTAGACCCAGGGGCCCTATCCGAGCAGTACTTC
TRBJ1-1	NA	TRBV18	TRBD1	CASSRGTGTMNTEAFF	TGTGCCAGCTCACGCGGGACAGGGACTATGAACACTGAAGCTTTCTTT
TRBJ2-4	NA	TRBV7-2	NA	CASSPRVSQGTKNIQYF	TGTGCCAGCAGCCCCCGGGTTTCTCAGGGGACCAAAAACATTCAGTACTTC
TRBJ2-3	NA	TRBV6-5	NA	CASSYGRPDTQYF	TGTGCCAGCAGTTACGGCCGTCCAGATACGCAGTATTTT
TRBJ1-2	NA	TRBV28	NA	CATVLRTNYGYTF	TGTGCCACGGTACTTAGGACTAACTATGGCTACACCTTC
TRBJ2-7	once	TRBV15	NA	CATSRDGGYEQYF	TGTGCCACCAGCAGAGATGGAGGGTACGAGCAGTACTTC
TRBJ2-4	NA	TRBV5-1	NA	CASSLLALGAKNIQYF	TGCGCCAGCAGCTTGTTGGCGCTAGGGGCCAAAAACATTCAGTACTTC
TRBJ1-1	once	TRBV25-1	NA	CASSEGGSGAFF	TGTGCCAGCAGTGAGGGCGGCAGTGGGGCTTTCTTT
TRBJ2-3	once	TRBV7-9	NA	CASSPQEDTQYF	TGTGCCAGCAGCCCCCAGGAGGATACGCAGTATTTT
TRBJ2-1	NA	TRBV7-3	TRBD2	CASSLRAGANEQFF	TGTGCCAGCAGCTTAAGAGCGGGGGCCAATGAGCAGTTCTTC
TRBJ2-4	NA	TRBV28	TRBD1	CASSQTGLGKNIQYF	TGTGCCAGCAGTCAGACAGGGTTAGGCAAAAACATTCAGTACTTC
TRBJ2-3	NA	TRBV6-5	NA	CASSTGSSRHTQYF	TGTGCCAGCAGCACCGGGAGCTCCCGACATACGCAGTATTTT
TRBJ1-2	NA	TRBV7-8	NA	CASSLVRDGQEFYGYTF	TGTGCCAGCAGCTTAGTTCGGGACGGCCAAGAGTTCTATGGCTACACCTTC
TRBJ2-1	NA	TRBV5-3	NA	CARSPKRWLFCGNSSYNEQFF	TGTGCCAGAAGCCCGAAGCGGTGGTTGTTTTGTGGGAATAGCTCCTACAATGAGCAGTTCTTC
TRBJ2-2	once	TRBV11-2	NA	CASSLAGADTGELFF	TGTGCCAGCAGCTTAGCAGGGGCCGACACCGGGGAGCTGTTTTTT
TRBJ1-2	NA	TRBV19	NA	CASSPRHTLSYGYTF	TGTGCCAGTAGTCCGCGACACACTTTAAGCTATGGCTACACCTTC
TRBJ2-2	NA	TRBV7-9	NA	CASSLVRTGGELFF	TGTGCCAGCAGCTTAGTGAGGACCGGCGGGGAGCTGTTTTTT
TRBJ1-6	NA	TRBV7-8	NA	CASSFRGAPLHF	TGTGCCAGCAGCTTCCGAGGGGCACCCCTCCACTTT
TRBJ1-2	NA	TRBV29-1	TRBD1	CSGNSGQGADGYTF	TGCAGCGGGAACTCGGGACAGGGGGCTGATGGCTACACCTTC
TRBJ1-2	few	TRBV6-5	NA	CASSYSFRDGYTF	TGTGCCAGCAGTTACTCGTTCAGGGATGGCTACACCTTC
TRBJ1-1	NA	TRBV5-6	NA	CASSLEWTEAFF	TGTGCCAGCAGCTTGGAATGGACTGAAGCTTTCTTT
TRBJ2-5	few	TRBV6-5	TRBD2	CASSYGGGQGTQYF	TGTGCCAGCAGTTACGGGGGAGGGCAAGGGACCCAGTACTTC
TRBJ1-1	NA	TRBV6-1	NA	CASSPSTGNTEAFF	TGTGCCAGCAGTCCCTCCACAGGAAACACTGAAGCTTTCTTT
TRBJ2-7	NA	TRBV7-2	NA	CASSLVTGFYEQYF	TGTGCCAGCAGCTTAGTGACCGGATTCTACGAGCAGTACTTC
TRBJ2-3	NA	TRBV5-1	TRBD1	CASSTGQPGTDTQYF	TGCGCCAGCAGCACGGGACAGCCCGGCACAGATACGCAGTATTTT
TRBJ1-2	NA	TRBV5-1	NA	CASSLGQGSPGSYTF	TGCGCCAGCAGCTTGGGCCAGGGATCCCCGGGAAGCTACACCTTC
TRBJ1-2	NA	TRBV6-6	NA	CASSYSGNYGYTF	TGTGCCAGCAGTTACTCCGGGAACTATGGCTACACCTTC
TRBJ2-1	NA	TRBV7-3	TRBD2	CASKRDARVNEQFF	TGTGCCAGCAAGCGGGACGCGCGAGTCAATGAGCAGTTCTTC
TRBJ2-1	NA	TRBV6-1	NA	CASSEWSKQFF	TGTGCCAGCAGTGAATGGAGTAAGCAGTTCTTC